A selection of T cell receptor beta chains follows, all from one sample in a study of blood T cell repertoires in COVID-19. The assay was immunoSEQ multiplex PCR, and TCRdb's table has in-frame clones only and misses some. The sample contains tens of thousands of clones, about three quarters of which appear only once. Specimen: peripheral blood. The receptors here all came from a human donor in a cohort sampled during active COVID-19. Each CDR3 is given without its conserved first and last residue. Clone size is stated in some rows and not others, as once, few, many or a class when expanded.

cdr3_length | j_call | v_call | clone_size | cdr3_aa
14 | TRBJ2-7 | TRBV18 | NA | ASSPPGQGRGGEQY
12 | TRBJ1-4 | TRBV28 | few | ASSLNRQGGKLF
14 | TRBJ2-1 | TRBV2 | NA | ASILLRDSTYNEQF
15 | TRBJ2-3 | TRBV11-2 | NA | ASSLEVGRGRGDTQY
11 | TRBJ1-1 | TRBV7-6 | many | ASSLERNTEAF
17 | TRBJ2-1 | TRBV6-4 | NA | ASSDLPFLTVETGNEQF
11 | TRBJ2-3 | TRBV28 | NA | ASSFRETDTQY
14 | TRBJ2-7 | TRBV6-5 | NA | ASSSSGTPPTREQY
11 | TRBJ1-1 | TRBV13 | NA | ASSRYRATEAF
15 | TRBJ2-2 | TRBV7-6 | NA | ASSLGAGVSDTGELF
11 | TRBJ2-5 | TRBV12-3/TRBV12-4 | NA | ASSLPHSETQY
15 | TRBJ2-3 | TRBV9 | NA | ASSVSLASGSTDTQY
17 | TRBJ1-5 | TRBV21-1 | NA | ASSQRPGTQLMSNQPQH
12 | TRBJ2-2 | TRBV9 | NA | ASSVGGNTGELF
13 | TRBJ2-6 | TRBV7-9 | NA | ASSRTGAGANVLT
13 | TRBJ1-3 | TRBV6-5 | NA | ASRGTGGSGNTIY
13 | TRBJ1-1 | TRBV2 | NA | ASSSPGLTGGEAF
9 | TRBJ1-6 | TRBV28 | NA | ASSFSSPLH
14 | TRBJ2-7 | TRBV27 | NA | ASSLSKGEGGYEQY
17 | TRBJ1-4 | TRBV28 | NA | ASSNLGMQRDRGNEKLF
12 | TRBJ2-1 | TRBV19 | NA | ATKRDSSYNEQF
13 | TRBJ1-1 | TRBV28 | NA | ASSLGGTTNTEAF
10 | TRBJ2-1 | TRBV12-5 | once | ASVQTRDEQF
17 | TRBJ2-3 | TRBV27 | NA | ASSPFHLGEAGPRDTQY
12 | TRBJ1-2 | TRBV30 | NA | AWSFWTGLYGYT
14 | TRBJ1-2 | TRBV27 | NA | ASSREPQGPDYGYT
12 | TRBJ2-7 | TRBV5-8 | NA | ASSLAPGAYEQY
12 | TRBJ1-3 | TRBV6-1 | NA | ASSEEFGIGTIY
12 | TRBJ1-4 | TRBV15 | NA | ATSQQWTNEKLF
13 | TRBJ1-2 | TRBV3-1/TRBV3-2 | NA | ASSQGGLTNYGYT
11 | TRBJ1-1 | TRBV6-5 | NA | ACTGSWETEAF
11 | TRBJ2-1 | TRBV11-1 | NA | ASKTSGRYEQF
12 | TRBJ2-2 | TRBV6-5 | NA | ASTRDSGTGELF
11 | TRBJ1-6 | TRBV28 | few | ASQWDRRSPLH
13 | TRBJ1-1 | TRBV11-2 | few | ASSHPSRDKTEAF
12 | TRBJ2-7 | TRBV19 | NA | ASKRTSGPYEQY
12 | TRBJ2-7 | TRBV7-9 | NA | ASSYGQPAYEQY
15 | TRBJ2-2 | TRBV5-1 | few | ASSLNQLAGEYGELF
12 | TRBJ2-3 | TRBV18 | NA | ASSPGLGTDTQY
14 | TRBJ2-5 | TRBV5-5 | NA | ASSPGSGRTQETQY
15 | TRBJ2-3 | TRBV10-3 | NA | AIRDATSGRGTDTQY
11 | TRBJ2-7 | TRBV28 | NA | ASSLVVSYEQY
12 | TRBJ2-3 | TRBV7-6 | NA | ASSFGGGEDTQY
13 | TRBJ1-1 | TRBV2 | NA | ASSVAAEMNTEAF
12 | TRBJ1-4 | TRBV11-2 | NA | ASSFLGPNEKLF
13 | TRBJ2-3 | TRBV5-1 | NA | ASSLEGTPRDTQY
13 | TRBJ2-7 | TRBV5-6 | NA | ASSLAQGSSYEQY